Presented here are 30 T cell receptor beta chains from one specimen sequenced in a study of CD8 T cells in Susac syndrome. Reverse transcription of 0.5 to 1 ug RNA was performed with random hexamers. TCRdb processed the immunoSEQ multiplex PCR reads anew with MiXCR; each CDR3 protein has one entry. The sample lists some 450,000 distinct CDR3 sequences; 85% were seen once. The specimen sequenced was CD8+ T cells from PBMCs. The receptor set was obtained from a human donor with multiple sclerosis.

The gene calls are TRBV2 and TRBJ2-4, with TRBD1 as a possible D gene (6 bases). Looked up from germline, CDR1 is SNHLY and CDR2 is FYNNEI. V lost 2 bases, J lost 4 bases, and 6 bases lay in between. The CDR3 covers 13 residues. This CDR3 is CASSEQGKNIQYF. DNA of the CDR3: TGTGCCAGCAGTGAACAGGGGAAAAACATTCAGTACTTC.

The sample holds a few counts of this clonotype. The DNA of the CDR3 is TGTGCCAGCAGTATCTCTAGCGGGAGGGCGATAGATACGCAGTATTTT. Translation: CASSISSGRAIDTQYF. The chain carries TRBV27 and TRBJ2-3; TRBD2 aligns across 12 bases. V lost 5 bases and J lost 5; bases outside the gene matches: 8. The CDR3 spans 16 residues. CDR1 and CDR2 from the germline V gene are MNHEY and SMNVEV (reference sequence).

J is TRBJ1-2 and V is TRBV7-3; D gene ambiguous. Trimming stripped 5 bases from V and 7 bases from J, with 17 bases between. Germline V gene data show CDR1 as SGHTA and CDR2 as FQGTGA. This CDR3 is 14 amino acids long. CDR3 protein: CASSPSKGGGGYTF. In nucleotides, the CDR3 is TGTGCCAGCAGCCCGTCGAAGGGCGGCGGTGGCTACACCTTC.

This chain uses TRBV12-3 or TRBV12-4 with TRBJ2-3; TRBD1 matches at 7 bases. CDR3 length: 16 amino acids. V was pared by 4 bases and J by 2 bases, with 9 bases of the junction left unmatched. For the CDR3, the DNA is TGTGCCAGCAGTTCCCGACAGGGCAAGTACACAGATACGCAGTATTTT. Translated, it gives CASSSRQGKYTDTQYF.

V and J are TRBV4-1 and TRBJ2-1, with D perhaps matching TRBD2 (5 bases). V dropped 0 bases and J dropped 9 bases, with 6 bases sitting between them. The CDR3 consists of 12 residues. Per the germline V gene, CDR1 is MGHRA and CDR2 is YSYEKL. Here the CDR3 reads CASSQESGEQFF. The CDR3 DNA is TGCGCCAGCAGCCAAGAAAGCGGTGAGCAGTTCTTC.

This chain uses TRBV23-1 with TRBJ1-4, with D unclear. TRBV23-1 is an open reading frame whose function is uncertain. The CDR3 is made up of 15 amino acids. Trimming removed 0 bases at V and 8 bases at J, with 13 bases between. The CDR3 sequence: CASSQSTVDGEKLFF. CDR3 nucleotide sequence: TGCGCCAGCAGTCAATCCACAGTGGATGGGGAAAAACTGTTTTTT.

The V call is TRBV5-1, the J call TRBJ2-1; 8 bases are a match to TRBD2. Germline trimming cut 1 base from V and 7 bases from J; bases unmatched to any gene: 10. CDR3 length equals 16 residues. Germline CDR1 reads SGHRS; CDR2 reads YFSETQ. Written as DNA, the CDR3 is TGCGCCAGCAGCTTGTTTTACGGGAGGGAGGGGAATGAGCAGTTCTTC. Translating it yields CASSLFYGREGNEQFF.

This chain links TRBV5-4 with TRBJ2-5; D is possibly TRBD1 (5 bases). The CDR3 covers 13 residues. The germline V gene has CDR1 SGHNT and CDR2 YYREEE (reference sequence). V gave up 0 bases and J gave up 4 bases, with 7 bases separating them. CDR3 protein: CASSLEGAETQYF. CDR3 sequence (DNA): TGTGCCAGCAGCTTGGAAGGGGCAGAGACCCAGTACTTC.

The gene calls are TRBV12-5 and TRBJ2-2; weak D call: TRBD1 (5 bases). Trimming pared 3 bases from V and 2 bases from J, leaving 10 bases between. Germline loops: CDR1 LGHNT, CDR2 FRNRAP. The CDR3 covers 15 residues. The CDR3 reads CASGFDSFNTGELFF. The CDR3 bases are TGTGCTAGTGGTTTTGACAGCTTTAACACCGGGGAGCTGTTTTTT.

This clonotype was detected once. DNA of the CDR3: TGTGCCAGCAGTTCGACCAGTACTACAGAGCCCCAGCATTTT. Translated: CASSSTSTTEPQHF. This chain links TRBV6-2 or TRBV6-3 with TRBJ1-5, with unresolved D. The CDR3 sequence is 14 residues long. V gave up 4 bases and J gave up 8 bases, with 15 bases separating them. The germline V gene has CDR1 MNHEY and CDR2 SVGEGT.

The CDR3 protein is CASSEFGEYEQYF. In nucleotides, the CDR3 is TGTGCCAGCAGTGAATTCGGAGAATACGAGCAGTACTTC. The rearrangement links TRBV2 to TRBJ2-7; D gene ambiguous. The V gene lost 2 bases and the J gene lost 4 bases, with 9 bases spanning the gap. Germline-derived CDR1 and CDR2 are SNHLY and FYNNEI. CDR3 length: 13 amino acids.

This clonotype is a singleton in its sample. The chain uses TRBV7-9 and TRBJ2-2; the match to TRBD1 covers 10 bases. Losses at the gene ends were 5 bases for V and 8 bases for J; bases not matched to a gene: 8. Germline V gene data show CDR1 as SEHNR and CDR2 as FQNEAQ (reference sequence). The CDR3 has 15 residues. The CDR3: CASSTPGTGAGELFF. The CDR3 region has the DNA TGTGCCAGCAGCACGCCCGGGACAGGGGCTGGGGAGCTGTTTTTT. Full variable domain (missing parts from reference TRBV7-9 and TRBJ2-2): DTGVSQNPRHKITKRGQNVTFRCDPISEHNRLYWYRQTLGQGPEFLTYFQNEAQLEKSRLLSDRFSAERPKGSFSTLEIQRTEQGDSAMYLCASSTPGTGAGELFFGEGSRLTVL.

This rearrangement joins TRBV4-1 to TRBJ2-7; D may be TRBD1 or TRBD2 (5 bases each). Looked up from germline, CDR1 is MGHRA and CDR2 is YSYEKL. V was trimmed by 3 bases and J by 7 bases, leaving 16 bases between them. The CDR3 has 14 amino acids. In DNA, the CDR3 is TGCGCCAGCAGCCATCTCGGACGGGGCGGAGAGCAGTACTTC. It translates to CASSHLGRGGEQYF.

The chain employs TRBV5-1 and TRBJ2-3; the D is unclear. The V gene's germline CDR1 is SGHRS and CDR2 YFSETQ. This CDR3 spans 14 amino acids. V dropped 0 bases and J dropped 1 base, with 6 bases sitting between them. CDR3 protein: CASSLEVGTDTQYF. Written as DNA, the CDR3 is TGCGCCAGCAGCTTGGAGGTTGGCACAGATACGCAGTATTTT.

This chain links TRBV30 with TRBJ2-7; 8 bases agree with TRBD1. The ends lost 1 base at V and 7 bases at J; junction bases unmatched: 9. CDR1 is GTSNPN and CDR2 is SVGIG in the germline V gene (reference sequence). This CDR3 is built from 14 residues. DNA of the CDR3: TGTGCCTGGAGTGAACTCCAGGGGGCGCGTGAGCAGTACTTC. Residues: CAWSELQGAREQYF.

The chain is built from TRBV27 and TRBJ2-2, with TRBD2 identical over 11 bases. With 3 bases clipped from V and 7 bases from J, the junction kept 4 bases outside the gene matches. The CDR3 runs 15 residues. The germline V gene encodes CDR1 MNHEY and CDR2 SMNVEV (reference sequence). In DNA, the CDR3 is TGTGCCAGCAGTTTTTTCACTAGCGGGGGCGGGGAGCTGTTTTTT. Residues: CASSFFTSGGGELFF.

The rearrangement joins TRBV11-2 to TRBJ2-7, with D possibly TRBD2 on 5 matching bases. The V end lost 5 bases, the J end lost 5 bases, and 22 bases lay between the germline ends. The CDR3 is 16 amino acids. CDR1 is SGHAT, CDR2 FQNNGV, per germline. CDR3 residues: CASSAWAGVSGHEQYF. The CDR3 bases are TGTGCCAGCAGCGCGTGGGCCGGGGTCTCTGGGCACGAGCAGTACTTC.

This clonotype occurred a few times. The rearrangement joins TRBV6-5 to TRBJ2-3; possibly TRBD2 for D (6 bases). CDR1 and CDR2 from the germline V gene are MNHEY and SVGAGI. The CDR3 sequence is 16 residues long. The V end lost 0 bases, the J end lost 6 bases, and 16 bases lay between the germline ends. The CDR3 bases are TGTGCCAGCAGTTACTCTTCCAGCGGGCGTGGGGATACGCAGTATTTT. Translating gives CASSYSSSGRGDTQYF.

V gene TRBV6-1 combines with J gene TRBJ2-3; the D is unclear. This CDR3 has 13 residues. The germline CDR1 and CDR2 sequences are MNHNS and SASEGT. Between the trimmed V and J ends, which lost 5 bases and 0 bases, there was a span of 6 bases. CDR3 amino acids: CASSITSTDTQYF. Written as DNA, the CDR3 is TGTGCCAGCAGTATCACGAGCACAGATACGCAGTATTTT.

The chain links TRBV6-5 to TRBJ2-1, with 11 bases fitting TRBD2. Germline-derived CDR1 and CDR2 are MNHEY and SVGAGI. The CDR3 consists of 17 residues. V gave up 0 bases and J gave up 8 bases; unmatched junction bases: 9. The CDR3 DNA reads as TGTGCCAGCAGTTACTCGGAACTAGCGGGAGAAGTAGATGAGCAGTTCTTC. This codes for CASSYSELAGEVDEQFF.

The V call is TRBV24-1, the J call TRBJ2-1, with D tentatively TRBD1 (5 bases). Germline CDR1 is KGHDR and CDR2 is SFDVKD. V lost 5 bases and J 2 bases, leaving 18 bases between the germline ends. The CDR3 contains 17 residues. CDR3: CATSVLRGQWPYNEQFF. The DNA for the CDR3 is TGTGCCACCAGTGTACTAAGGGGCCAATGGCCCTACAATGAGCAGTTCTTC.

This clonotype was found a few times. The DNA of the CDR3 is TGTGCCAGCAGTGTCGGGACAGGGAAGGTCTATGGCTACACCTTC. Translated, it gives CASSVGTGKVYGYTF. The genes are TRBV6-1 and TRBJ1-2; 9 nucleotides agree with TRBD1. The germline CDR1 and CDR2 sequences are MNHNS and SASEGT. This CDR3 is 15 amino acids long. V lost 4 bases and J lost 4; bases outside the gene matches: 7.

This rearrangement joins TRBV4-1 to TRBJ2-1, with D possibly matching TRBD2 (6 bases). The CDR3 runs to 15 residues. Germline V CDR1 and CDR2: MGHRA, YSYEKL. V was pared by 1 base and J by 6 bases, with 13 bases between. The CDR3 nucleotides are TGCGCCAGCAGCCAAGGCCCTACTAGCTTCAATGAGCAGTTCTTC. It is translated as CASSQGPTSFNEQFF.

This rearrangement joins TRBV5-4 to TRBJ2-5; D unresolved. The CDR3 is 13 amino acids. Germline assignment: CDR1 SGHNT and CDR2 YYREEE (reference sequence). Between the trimmed V and J ends, which lost 5 bases and 4 bases, there was a span of 12 bases. CDR3 nucleotides: TGTGCCAGCAGTCTAGGACCTTCAGAGACCCAGTACTTC. Translating gives CASSLGPSETQYF.

J is TRBJ2-5 and V is TRBV28, with D perhaps TRBD2 (5 bases). The CDR3 extends over 18 amino acids. CDR1 MDHEN and CDR2 SYDVKM come from the germline V gene. Trimming took 7 bases from V and 2 from J, leaving 26 bases between them. CDR3 sequence (DNA): TGTGCCAGCAACCCCCGCGAGGGATTATCCCGTACACAAGAGACCCAGTACTTC. Protein sequence: CASNPREGLSRTQETQYF.

This clonotype was counted a single time. The V call is TRBV7-6, the J call TRBJ1-1, with D maybe TRBD1 (6 bases). CDR1 is SGHVS, CDR2 FNYEAQ, per germline. Trimming took off 3 bases at V and 3 bases at J, with 17 bases between the two ends. This CDR3 comprises 16 residues. CDR3 amino acids: CASSLGARGGDTEAFF. In nucleotides, the CDR3 is TGTGCCAGCAGCTTGGGGGCGCGAGGGGGAGACACTGAAGCTTTCTTT.

The chain combines TRBV19 with TRBJ1-1; TRBD1 aligns across 7 bases. Germline assignment: CDR1 LNHDA and CDR2 SQIVND (reference sequence). With V trimmed by 6 bases and J by 0 bases, 10 bases remained unmatched. This CDR3 region has 16 residues. CDR3 residues: CASSIGTATMNTEAFF. As DNA, the CDR3 is TGTGCCAGTAGCATTGGGACAGCTACTATGAACACTGAAGCTTTCTTT.

This clonotype was recorded once. This chain links TRBV21-1 with TRBJ1-5. TRBV21-1 constitutes a pseudogene. There are 13 residues in the CDR3. This chain's CDR3 is CASRKRAGQPQHF. The CDR3 DNA reads TGTGCCAGCAGGAAAAGGGCCGGCCAGCCCCAGCATTTT.

This clonotype was counted a few times. The chain combines TRBV5-6 with TRBJ2-1; D remains ambiguous. Germline values: CDR1 SGHDT, CDR2 YYEEEE. This CDR3 is built from 12 residues. V lost 5 bases and J 8 bases, leaving 11 bases between the germline ends. For the CDR3, the DNA is TGTGCCAGCAGTTTACTAACAGATGAGCAGTTCTTC. Translated, it gives CASSLLTDEQFF.

J is TRBJ1-2 and V is TRBV27; TRBD1 matches at 10 bases. CDR1 and CDR2 from the germline V gene are MNHEY and SMNVEV (reference sequence). The CDR3 spans 14 residues. With 3 bases clipped from V and 4 bases from J, the junction kept 2 bases outside the gene matches. This chain's CDR3 is CASSLDRGFYGYTF. The CDR3 DNA sequence: TGTGCCAGCAGTTTGGACAGGGGGTTCTATGGCTACACCTTC.